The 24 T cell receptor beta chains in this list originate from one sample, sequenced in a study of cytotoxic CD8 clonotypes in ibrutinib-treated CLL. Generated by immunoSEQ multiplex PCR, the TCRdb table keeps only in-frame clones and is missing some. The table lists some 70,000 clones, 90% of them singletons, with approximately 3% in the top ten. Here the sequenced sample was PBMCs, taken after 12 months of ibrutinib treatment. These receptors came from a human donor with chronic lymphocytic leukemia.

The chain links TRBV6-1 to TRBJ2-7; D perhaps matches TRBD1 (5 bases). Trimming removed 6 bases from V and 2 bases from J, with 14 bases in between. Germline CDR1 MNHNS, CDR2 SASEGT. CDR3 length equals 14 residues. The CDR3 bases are TGTGCCAGCAGCCAAGGGCAGGGCCCCTACGAGCAGTACTTC. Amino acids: CASSQGQGPYEQYF.

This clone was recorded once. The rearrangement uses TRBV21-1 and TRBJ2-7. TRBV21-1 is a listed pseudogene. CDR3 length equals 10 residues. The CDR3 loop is CASRITEQYF. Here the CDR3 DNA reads TGTGCCAGCAGAATAACCGAGCAGTACTTC.

DNA for the CDR3: TGTGCCAGCAGCATACAGACCACCACAGGGTTCAGAGGCACAGATACGCAGTATTTT. This sequence encodes CASSIQTTTGFRGTDTQYF. The chain combines TRBV9 with TRBJ2-3, with a tentative D call TRBD1 (6 bases). The CDR3 runs to 19 residues. Trimming pared 4 bases from V and 1 base from J, leaving 25 bases between. Looked up from germline, CDR1 is SGDLS and CDR2 is YYNGEE.

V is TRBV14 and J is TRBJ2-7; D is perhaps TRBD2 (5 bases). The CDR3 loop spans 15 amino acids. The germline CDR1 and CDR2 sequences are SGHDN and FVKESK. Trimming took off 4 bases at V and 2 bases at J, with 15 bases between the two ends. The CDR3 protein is CASSRQLGLTYEQYF. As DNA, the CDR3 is TGTGCCAGCAGCCGACAACTAGGATTAACCTACGAGCAGTACTTC.

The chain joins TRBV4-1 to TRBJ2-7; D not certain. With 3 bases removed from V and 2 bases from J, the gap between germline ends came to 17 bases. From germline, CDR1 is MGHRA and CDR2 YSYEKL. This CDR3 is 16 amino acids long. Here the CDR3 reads CASSHALPGRTYEQYF. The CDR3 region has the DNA TGCGCCAGCAGCCACGCTCTCCCGGGTCGCACCTACGAGCAGTACTTC.

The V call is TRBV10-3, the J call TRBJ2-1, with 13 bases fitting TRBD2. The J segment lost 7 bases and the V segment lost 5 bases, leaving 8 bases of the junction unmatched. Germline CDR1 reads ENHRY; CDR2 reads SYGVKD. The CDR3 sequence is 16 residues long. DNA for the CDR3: TGTGCCATCAGTCCCCGGACTAGCGGGAGATCTAATGAGCAGTTCTTC. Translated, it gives CAISPRTSGRSNEQFF.

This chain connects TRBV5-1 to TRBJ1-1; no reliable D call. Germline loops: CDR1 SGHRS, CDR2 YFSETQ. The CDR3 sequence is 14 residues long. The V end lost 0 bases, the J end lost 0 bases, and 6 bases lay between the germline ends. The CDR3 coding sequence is TGCGCCAGCAGCTTGGACAGCGTGAACACTGAAGCTTTCTTT. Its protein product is CASSLDSVNTEAFF.

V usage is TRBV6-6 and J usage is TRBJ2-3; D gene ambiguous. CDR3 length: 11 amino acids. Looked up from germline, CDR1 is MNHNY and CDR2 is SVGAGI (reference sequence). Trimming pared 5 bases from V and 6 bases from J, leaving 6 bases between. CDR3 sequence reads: CASSPFDTQYF. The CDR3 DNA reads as TGTGCCAGCAGTCCGTTTGATACGCAGTATTTT.

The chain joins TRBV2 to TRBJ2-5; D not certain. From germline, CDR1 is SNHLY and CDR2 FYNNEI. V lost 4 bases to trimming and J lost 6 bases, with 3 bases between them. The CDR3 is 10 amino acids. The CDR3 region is CASSAQTQYF. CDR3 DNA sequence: TGTGCCAGCAGTGCTCAGACCCAGTACTTC.

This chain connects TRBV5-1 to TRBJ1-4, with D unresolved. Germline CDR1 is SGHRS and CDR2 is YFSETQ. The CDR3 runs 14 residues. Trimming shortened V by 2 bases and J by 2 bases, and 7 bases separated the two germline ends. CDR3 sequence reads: CASSFAGTNEKLFF. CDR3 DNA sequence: TGCGCCAGCAGCTTTGCGGGGACTAATGAAAAACTGTTTTTT. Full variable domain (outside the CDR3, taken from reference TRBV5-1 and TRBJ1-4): KAGVTQTPRYLIKTRGQQVTLSCSPISGHRSVSWYQQTPGQGLQFLFEYFSETQRNKGNFPGRFSGRQFSNSRSEMNVSTLELGDSALYLCASSFAGTNEKLFFGSGTQLSVL.

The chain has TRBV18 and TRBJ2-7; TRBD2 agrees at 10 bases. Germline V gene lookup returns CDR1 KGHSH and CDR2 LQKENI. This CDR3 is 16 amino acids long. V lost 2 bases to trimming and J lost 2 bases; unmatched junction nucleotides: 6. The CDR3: CASSPYVAGGPYEQYF. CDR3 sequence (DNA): TGTGCCAGCTCACCATACGTAGCGGGAGGTCCCTACGAGCAGTACTTC.

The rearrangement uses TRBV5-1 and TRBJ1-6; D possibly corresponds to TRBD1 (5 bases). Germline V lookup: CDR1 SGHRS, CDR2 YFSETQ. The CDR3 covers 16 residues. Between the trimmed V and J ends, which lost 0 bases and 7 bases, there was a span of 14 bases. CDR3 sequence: CASSLVLGRENSPLHF. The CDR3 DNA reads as TGCGCCAGCAGCTTGGTCTTGGGCAGGGAGAATTCACCCCTCCACTTT.

CDR3 nucleotide sequence: TGTGCCAGCAGTCTACAGGGGGCGAAAGGGGCCAAAAACATTCAGTACTTC. As protein: CASSLQGAKGAKNIQYF. This chain links TRBV28 with TRBJ2-4, with 9 bases that match TRBD1. The CDR3 runs to 17 residues. The junction had 9 bases not matched to a gene; V was cut back by 5 bases and J by 1 base. Germline V gives CDR1 MDHEN, CDR2 SYDVKM. The variable domain in full, completed from reference TRBV28 and TRBJ2-4, reads DVKVTQSSRYLVKRTGEKVFLECVQDMDHENMFWYRQDPGLGLRLIYFSYDVKMKEKGDIPEGYSVSREKKERFSLILESASTNQTSMYLCASSLQGAKGAKNIQYFGAGTRLSVL.

This chain's CDR3 is CASGRGDNEQFF. In nucleotides, the CDR3 is TGTGCCAGCGGGAGGGGGGACAATGAGCAGTTCTTC. This rearrangement joins TRBV6-5 to TRBJ2-1, with D perhaps TRBD2 (7 bases). The CDR3 has 12 residues. V lost 8 bases and J lost 5, with 10 bases in between. Per germline, CDR1 MNHEY and CDR2 SVGAGI.

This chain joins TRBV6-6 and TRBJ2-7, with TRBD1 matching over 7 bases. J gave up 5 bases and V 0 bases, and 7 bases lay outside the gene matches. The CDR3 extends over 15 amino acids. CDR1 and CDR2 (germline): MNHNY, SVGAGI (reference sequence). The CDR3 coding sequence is TGTGCCAGCAGTTACTCTTTGACAGGGACGCACGAGCAGTACTTC. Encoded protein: CASSYSLTGTHEQYF.

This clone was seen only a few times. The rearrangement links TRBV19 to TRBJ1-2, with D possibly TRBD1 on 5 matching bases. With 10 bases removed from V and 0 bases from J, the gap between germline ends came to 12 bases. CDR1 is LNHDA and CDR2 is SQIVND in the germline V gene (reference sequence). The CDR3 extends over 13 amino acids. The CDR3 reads CATKLGPNYGYTF. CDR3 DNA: TGTGCCACGAAGCTGGGGCCTAACTATGGCTACACCTTC.

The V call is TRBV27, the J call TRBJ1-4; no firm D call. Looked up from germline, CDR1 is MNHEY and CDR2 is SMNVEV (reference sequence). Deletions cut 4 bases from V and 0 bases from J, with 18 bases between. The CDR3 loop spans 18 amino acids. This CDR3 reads CASSSREGPLATNEKLFF. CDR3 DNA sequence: TGTGCCAGCAGTTCCCGTGAGGGCCCACTTGCAACTAATGAAAAACTGTTTTTT.

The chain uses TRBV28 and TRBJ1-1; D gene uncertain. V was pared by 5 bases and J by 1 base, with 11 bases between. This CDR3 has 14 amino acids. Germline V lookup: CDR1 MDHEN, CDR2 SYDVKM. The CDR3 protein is CASSTLGRNTEAFF. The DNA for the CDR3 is TGTGCCAGCAGTACTCTGGGTCGGAACACTGAAGCTTTCTTT. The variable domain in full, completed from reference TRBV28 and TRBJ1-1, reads DVKVTQSSRYLVKRTGEKVFLECVQDMDHENMFWYRQDPGLGLRLIYFSYDVKMKEKGDIPEGYSVSREKKERFSLILESASTNQTSMYLCASSTLGRNTEAFFGQGTRLTVV.

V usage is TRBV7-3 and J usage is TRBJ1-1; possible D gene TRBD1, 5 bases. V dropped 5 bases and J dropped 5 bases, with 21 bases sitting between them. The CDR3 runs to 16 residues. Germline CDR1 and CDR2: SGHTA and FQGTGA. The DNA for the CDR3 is TGTGCCAGCAGCGCTCGGGTTGGGGGAGGGAAAACTGAAGCTTTCTTT. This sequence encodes CASSARVGGGKTEAFF.

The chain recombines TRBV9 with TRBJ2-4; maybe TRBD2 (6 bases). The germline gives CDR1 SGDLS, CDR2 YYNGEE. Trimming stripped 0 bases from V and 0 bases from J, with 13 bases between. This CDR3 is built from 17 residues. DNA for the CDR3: TGTGCCAGCAGCGTAGACGGAGGGAGTTTAGCCAAAAACATTCAGTACTTC. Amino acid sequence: CASSVDGGSLAKNIQYF.

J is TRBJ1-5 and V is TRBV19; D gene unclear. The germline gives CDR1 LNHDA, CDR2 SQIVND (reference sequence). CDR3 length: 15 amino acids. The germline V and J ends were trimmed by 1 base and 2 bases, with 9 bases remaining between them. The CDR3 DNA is TGTGCCAGTAGTATAGTGGGGAGCGGCAATCAGCCCCAGCATTTT. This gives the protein CASSIVGSGNQPQHF.

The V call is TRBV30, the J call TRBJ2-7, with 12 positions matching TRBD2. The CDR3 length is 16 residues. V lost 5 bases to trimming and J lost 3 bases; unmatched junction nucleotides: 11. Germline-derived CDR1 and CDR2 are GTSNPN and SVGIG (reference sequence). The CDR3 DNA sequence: TGTGCCTGGGGGAAGCGACTAGCGGGAGTTATCTACGAGCAGTACTTC. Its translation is CAWGKRLAGVIYEQYF.

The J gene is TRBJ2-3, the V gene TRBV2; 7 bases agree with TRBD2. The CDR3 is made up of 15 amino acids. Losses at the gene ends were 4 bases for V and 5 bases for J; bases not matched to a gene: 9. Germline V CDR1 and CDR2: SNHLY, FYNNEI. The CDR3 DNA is TGTGCCAGCAGTGCCGCCCCCGCGGGAGTAGATACGCAGTATTTT. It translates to CASSAAPAGVDTQYF.

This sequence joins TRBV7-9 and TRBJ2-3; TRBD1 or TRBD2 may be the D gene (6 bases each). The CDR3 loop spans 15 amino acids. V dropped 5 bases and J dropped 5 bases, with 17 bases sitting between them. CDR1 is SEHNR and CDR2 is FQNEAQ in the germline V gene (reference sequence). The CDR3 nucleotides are TGTGCCAGCAGCAACGGGAGAGGGGGTGAAGATACGCAGTATTTT. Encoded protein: CASSNGRGGEDTQYF.